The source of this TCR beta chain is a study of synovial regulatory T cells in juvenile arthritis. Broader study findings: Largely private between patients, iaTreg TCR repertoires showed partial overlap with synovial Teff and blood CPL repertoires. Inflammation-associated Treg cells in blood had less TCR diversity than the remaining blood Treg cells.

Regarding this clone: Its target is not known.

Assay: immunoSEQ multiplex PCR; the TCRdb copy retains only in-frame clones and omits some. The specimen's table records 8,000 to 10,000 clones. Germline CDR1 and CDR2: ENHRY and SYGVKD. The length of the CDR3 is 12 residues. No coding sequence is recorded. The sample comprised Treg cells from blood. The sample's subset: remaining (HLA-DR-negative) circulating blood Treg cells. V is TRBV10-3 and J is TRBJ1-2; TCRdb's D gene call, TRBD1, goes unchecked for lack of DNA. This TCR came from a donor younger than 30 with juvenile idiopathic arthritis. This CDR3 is CAISLTGDGYTF.